A selection of T cell receptor beta chains follows, all from one sample in a study of regulatory T cells in long-lasting Graves disease. Using its own MiXCR run on the multiplex PCR reads, TCRdb lists one record per CDR3 protein. The sample records fewer than 550,000 distinct CDR3 sequences, around a fifth being singletons. Sequencing was performed on peripheral blood mononuclear cells (PBMCs), taken when the disease was refractory, from a patient treated with antithyroid drugs. The receptors were gathered from a female donor with Graves disease. The conserved cysteine and the conserved F or W are not part of the CDR3 here.

TRBJ2-7	TRBV5-1	ASSSSGTYEQY
TRBJ1-3	TRBV19	ASRADVNSGNTIY
TRBJ1-6	TRBV28	ASSVTGSTYNSPLH
TRBJ2-7	TRBV29-1	SVHTGGAAYEQY
TRBJ1-4	TRBV29-1	SVEDPRANEKLF
TRBJ2-7	TRBV27	ASSSGLASEQY
TRBJ1-5	TRBV7-9	ASSLTGENQPQH
TRBJ1-1	TRBV28	ASSFLGSRTEAF
TRBJ2-7	TRBV6-2/TRBV6-3	ASSYTPLRLAGVVEQY
TRBJ2-3	TRBV7-2	ASSNDFGRTDTQY
TRBJ1-6	TRBV18	ASSPVEQGGSPLH
TRBJ1-5	TRBV29-1	SVANARANGPQH
TRBJ2-7	TRBV14	ASSEISAAVFSYEQY
TRBJ2-7	TRBV6-2/TRBV6-3	ASSYKGLGAYEQY
TRBJ2-7	TRBV29-1	SVVPGEIYEQY
TRBJ2-1	TRBV20-1	SATQRRSSYNEQF
TRBJ2-7	TRBV2	ASSEAVGGPPYEQY
TRBJ1-1	TRBV6-1	ASRRRSYTEAF
TRBJ1-2	TRBV5-1	ASSLEAIYGYT
TRBJ1-5	TRBV2	ASSAVDRGGNQPQH
TRBJ2-1	TRBV6-1	ASSLGLAGAGEQF
TRBJ1-1	TRBV6-1	ASSPPRGGMNTEAF
TRBJ1-1	TRBV19	ASSSKGDTEAF
TRBJ2-5	TRBV2	ASSAGNQETQY
TRBJ2-7	TRBV6-2/TRBV6-3	ASSYSQRGWGHEQY
TRBJ2-7	TRBV7-2	ARSLIRVYEQY
TRBJ2-5	TRBV28	ASSQGRQETQY
TRBJ1-4	TRBV5-1	ASSVNRVGDEKLF
TRBJ2-7	TRBV19	ASSLAGWLYEQY
TRBJ1-2	TRBV28	ASSLGAGSYGYT
TRBJ2-6	TRBV6-5	ASSYYSGANVLT
TRBJ1-2	TRBV12-3/TRBV12-4	ASTKTYFLN
TRBJ2-3	TRBV6-2/TRBV6-3	ASSYSGQGDTDTQY
TRBJ1-2	TRBV2	ASSGTGIYGYT
TRBJ2-2	TRBV24-1	ATSDGTTGELF
TRBJ1-5	TRBV28	AFGARGQPQH
TRBJ2-5	TRBV5-1	ASSAEGETQY
TRBJ2-4	TRBV3-1	ASSQDLGGHGI
TRBJ2-2	TRBV18	ASSPVGGTGELF
TRBJ2-4	TRBV11-2	ASSSGGAGLSKNIQY
TRBJ1-5	TRBV5-1	ASSFNRGRSDQPQH
TRBJ1-2	TRBV13	ASSARQGDGYT
TRBJ1-1	TRBV12-3/TRBV12-4	ASSLRVAEAF
TRBJ2-7	TRBV19	ASSAGRNSEQY
TRBJ2-3	TRBV11-2	ASSLFAGPRDTQY
TRBJ1-4	TRBV4-3	ASSQRSGATNEKLF
TRBJ1-1	TRBV28	ASSPYTNTEAF